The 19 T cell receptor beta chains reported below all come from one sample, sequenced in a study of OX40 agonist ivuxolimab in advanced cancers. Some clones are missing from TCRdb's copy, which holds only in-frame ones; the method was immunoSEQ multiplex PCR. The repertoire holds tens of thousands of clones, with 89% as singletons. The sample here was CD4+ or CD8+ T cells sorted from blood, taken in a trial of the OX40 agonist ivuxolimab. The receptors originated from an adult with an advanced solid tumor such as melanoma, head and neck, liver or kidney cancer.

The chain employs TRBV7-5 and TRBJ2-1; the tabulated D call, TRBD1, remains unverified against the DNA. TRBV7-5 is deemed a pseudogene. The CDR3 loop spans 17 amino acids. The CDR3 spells CARSCPRGRFSYNEQFF. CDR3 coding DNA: TGTGCCAGAAGTTGCCCTAGGGGAAGATTTAGTTACAATGAGCAGTTCTTC.

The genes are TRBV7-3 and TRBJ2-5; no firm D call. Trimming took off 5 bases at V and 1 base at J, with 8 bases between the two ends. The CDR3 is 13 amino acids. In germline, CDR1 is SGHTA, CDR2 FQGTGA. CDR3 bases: TGTGCCAGCAGCCCATCTAGCCAAGAGACCCAGTACTTC. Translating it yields CASSPSSQETQYF. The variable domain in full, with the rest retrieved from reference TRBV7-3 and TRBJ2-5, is GAGVSQTPSNKVTEKGKYVELRCDPISGHTALYWYRQSLGQGPEFLIYFQGTGAADDSGLPNDRFFAVRPEGSVSTLKIQRTERGDSAVYLCASSPSSQETQYFGPGTRLLVL.

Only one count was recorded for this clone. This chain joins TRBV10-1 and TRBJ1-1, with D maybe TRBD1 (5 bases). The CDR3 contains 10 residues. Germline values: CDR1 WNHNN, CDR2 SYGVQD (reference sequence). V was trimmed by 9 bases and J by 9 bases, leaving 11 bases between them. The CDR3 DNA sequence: TGCGCCAGAGGTGGGGGACAAGCTTTCTTT. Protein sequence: CARGGGQAFF.

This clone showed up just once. CDR3: CASSQQGYGEKLFF. DNA of the CDR3: TGTGCCAGCTCACAACAGGGGTATGGTGAAAAACTGTTTTTT. The chain has TRBV19 and TRBJ1-4, with 7 positions matching TRBD1. Germline-derived CDR1 and CDR2 are LNHDA and SQIVND (reference sequence). Trimming at V came to 9 bases and at J to 7 bases, leaving 11 bases not matched to a gene. The CDR3 is made up of 14 amino acids.

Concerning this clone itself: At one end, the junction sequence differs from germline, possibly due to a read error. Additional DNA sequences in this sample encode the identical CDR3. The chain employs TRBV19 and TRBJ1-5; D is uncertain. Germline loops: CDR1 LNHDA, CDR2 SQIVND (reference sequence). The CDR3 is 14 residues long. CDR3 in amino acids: CASTNRLSNQPQHF. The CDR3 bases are TGTGCTAGTACCAATAGGCTTAGCAATCAGCCCCAGCATTTT.

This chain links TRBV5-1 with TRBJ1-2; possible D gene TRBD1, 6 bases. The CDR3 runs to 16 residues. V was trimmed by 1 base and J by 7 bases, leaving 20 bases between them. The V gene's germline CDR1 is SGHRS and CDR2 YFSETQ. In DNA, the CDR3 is TGCGCCAGCAGCTTGCTTGGGGGGCCACGACGTGTTGGCTACACCTTC. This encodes CASSLLGGPRRVGYTF.

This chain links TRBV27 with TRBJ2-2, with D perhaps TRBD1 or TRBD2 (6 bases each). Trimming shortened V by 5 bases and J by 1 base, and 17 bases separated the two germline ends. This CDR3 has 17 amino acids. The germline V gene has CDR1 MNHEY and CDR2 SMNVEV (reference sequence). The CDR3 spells CASSRRIQGGNTGELFF. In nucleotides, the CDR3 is TGTGCCAGCAGTAGACGGATACAGGGAGGGAACACCGGGGAGCTGTTTTTT.

The CDR3 DNA is TGTGCCAGCAGCGTAGGGGCAGGGGGCGCGAGCTATGGCTACACCTTC. It specifies CASSVGAGGASYGYTF. The chain joins TRBV9 to TRBJ1-2; TRBD1 matches 8 bases. The CDR3 runs 16 residues. Germline CDR1 is SGDLS and CDR2 is YYNGEE. With 0 bases clipped from V and 4 bases from J, the junction kept 8 bases outside the gene matches. Full variable domain (missing parts from reference TRBV9 and TRBJ1-2): DSGVTQTPKHLITATGQRVTLRCSPRSGDLSVYWYQQSLDQGLQFLIQYYNGEERAKGNILERFSAQQFPDLHSELNLSSLELGDSALYFCASSVGAGGASYGYTFGSGTRLTVV.

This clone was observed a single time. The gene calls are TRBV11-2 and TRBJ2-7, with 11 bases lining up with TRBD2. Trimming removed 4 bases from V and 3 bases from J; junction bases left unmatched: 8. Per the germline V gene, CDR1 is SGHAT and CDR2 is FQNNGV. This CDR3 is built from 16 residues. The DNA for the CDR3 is TGTGCCAGCAGCTCGATAGCGGGAGGGGCCTACTACGAGCAGTACTTC. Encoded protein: CASSSIAGGAYYEQYF. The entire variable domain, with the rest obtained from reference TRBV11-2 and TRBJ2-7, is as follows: EAGVAQSPRYKIIEKRQSVAFWCNPISGHATLYWYQQILGQGPKLLIQFQNNGVVDDSQLPKDRFSAERLKGVDSTLKIQPAKLEDSAVYLCASSSIAGGAYYEQYFGPGTRLTVT.

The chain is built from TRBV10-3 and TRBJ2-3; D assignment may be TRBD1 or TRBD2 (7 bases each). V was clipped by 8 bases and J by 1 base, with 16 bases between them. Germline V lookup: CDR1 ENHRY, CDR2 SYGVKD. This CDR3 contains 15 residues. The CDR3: CAISSTGRGTDTQYF. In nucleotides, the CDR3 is TGTGCCATCTCCTCGACAGGGAGGGGCACAGATACGCAGTATTTT.

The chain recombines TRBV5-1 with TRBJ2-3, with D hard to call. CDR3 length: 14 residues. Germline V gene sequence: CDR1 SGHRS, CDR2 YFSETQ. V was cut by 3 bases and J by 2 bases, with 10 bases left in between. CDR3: CASSYGPFTDTQYF. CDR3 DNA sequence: TGCGCCAGCAGCTACGGACCTTTCACAGATACGCAGTATTTT.

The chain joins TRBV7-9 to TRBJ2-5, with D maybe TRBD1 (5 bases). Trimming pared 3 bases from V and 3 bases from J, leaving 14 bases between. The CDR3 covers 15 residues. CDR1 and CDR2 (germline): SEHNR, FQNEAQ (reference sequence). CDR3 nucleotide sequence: TGTGCCAGCAGCTTCAATGGACATTTCGAAGAGACCCAGTACTTC. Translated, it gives CASSFNGHFEETQYF.

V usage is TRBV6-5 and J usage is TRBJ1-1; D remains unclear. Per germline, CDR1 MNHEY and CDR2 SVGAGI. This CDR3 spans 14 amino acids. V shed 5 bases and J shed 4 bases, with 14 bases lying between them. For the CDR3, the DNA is TGTGCCAGCAGTCTCCAACTTTATTCCACTGAAGCTTTCTTT. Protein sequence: CASSLQLYSTEAFF.

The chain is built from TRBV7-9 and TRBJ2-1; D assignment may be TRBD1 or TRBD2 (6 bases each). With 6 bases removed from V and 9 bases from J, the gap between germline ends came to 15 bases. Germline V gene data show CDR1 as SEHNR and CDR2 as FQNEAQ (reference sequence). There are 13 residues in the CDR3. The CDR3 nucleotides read TGTGCCAGCAGTCCCTATGAGGGGGGTGAGCAGTTCTTC. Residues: CASSPYEGGEQFF.

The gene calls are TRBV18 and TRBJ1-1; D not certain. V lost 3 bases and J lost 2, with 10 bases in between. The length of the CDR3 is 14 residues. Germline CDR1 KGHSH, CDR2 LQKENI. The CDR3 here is CASSPRQVNTEAFF. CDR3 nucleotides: TGTGCCAGCTCACCTCGGCAGGTAAACACTGAAGCTTTCTTT.

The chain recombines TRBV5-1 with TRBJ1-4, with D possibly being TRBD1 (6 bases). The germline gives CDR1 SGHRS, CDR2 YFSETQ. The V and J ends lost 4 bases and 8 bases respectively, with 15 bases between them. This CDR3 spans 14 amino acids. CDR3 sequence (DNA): TGCGCCAGCAGCCCGAGGGAGGGGGGAGAAAAACTGTTTTTT. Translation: CASSPREGGEKLFF. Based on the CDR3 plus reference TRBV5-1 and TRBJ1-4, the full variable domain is KAGVTQTPRYLIKTRGQQVTLSCSPISGHRSVSWYQQTPGQGLQFLFEYFSETQRNKGNFPGRFSGRQFSNSRSEMNVSTLELGDSALYLCASSPREGGEKLFFGSGTQLSVL.

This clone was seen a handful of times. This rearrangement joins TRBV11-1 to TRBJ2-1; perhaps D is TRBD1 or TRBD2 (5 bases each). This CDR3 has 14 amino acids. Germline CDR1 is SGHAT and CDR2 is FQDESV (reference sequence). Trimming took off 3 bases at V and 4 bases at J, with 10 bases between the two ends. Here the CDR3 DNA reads TGTGCCAGCAGCTTTGGGACGATTTACAATGAGCAGTTCTTC. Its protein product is CASSFGTIYNEQFF.

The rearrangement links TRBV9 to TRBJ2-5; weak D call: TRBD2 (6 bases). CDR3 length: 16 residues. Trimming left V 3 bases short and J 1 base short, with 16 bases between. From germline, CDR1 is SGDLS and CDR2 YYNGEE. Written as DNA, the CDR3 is TGTGCCAGCAGCGCCGGGAGCCACCTTAGCCAAGAGACCCAGTACTTC. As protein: CASSAGSHLSQETQYF.

CDR3 bases: TGTGCCAGCAGCGTAGAGGGGGTCCGGGACACCATATATTTT. Translating it yields CASSVEGVRDTIYF. The chain links TRBV9 to TRBJ1-3, with D possibly being TRBD1 (6 bases). This CDR3 has 14 amino acids. Germline V CDR1 and CDR2: SGDLS, YYNGEE. Trimming took off 0 bases at V and 8 bases at J, with 12 bases between the two ends.